A selection of T cell receptor beta chains follows, all from one sample in a study of blood T cells in healthy people across ages. TCRdb reanalysed the 5' RACE reads using MiXCR and keeps one entry per CDR3 protein. The profile shows about 630,000 distinct CDR3 sequences, under 25% of them singletons. Sequencing was performed on blood. These receptors were obtained from a man aged 65 to 85 in good health. The CDR3 runs from the conserved cysteine through the conserved F or W. D genes are given only for firm matches. Not all rows give a size; the values are once, few, many and, for expanded clones, a class.

j_gene: TRBJ2-3
abundance: few
d_gene: TRBD2
v_gene: TRBV10-2
CDR3aa: CAAGEIADTQYF
CDR3nt: TGCGCAGCGGGAGAGATCGCAGATACGCAGTATTTT

j_gene: TRBJ2-5
abundance: few
d_gene: TRBD2
v_gene: TRBV5-1
CDR3aa: CASSLSAGGTQYF
CDR3nt: TGCGCCAGCAGCTTGTCGGCGGGAGGGACCCAGTACTTC

j_gene: TRBJ2-7
abundance: few
d_gene: TRBD1
v_gene: TRBV4-1
CDR3aa: CASSQRDRASYEQYF
CDR3nt: TGCGCCAGCAGCCAAAGGGACAGGGCTTCCTACGAGCAGTACTTC

j_gene: TRBJ2-1
abundance: NA
d_gene: NA
v_gene: TRBV20-1
CDR3aa: CSVASNEQFF
CDR3nt: TGCAGTGTAGCGAGTAATGAGCAGTTCTTC

j_gene: TRBJ1-2
abundance: few
d_gene: NA
v_gene: TRBV20-1
CDR3aa: CSAGLAPSYGYTF
CDR3nt: TGCAGTGCGGGATTGGCACCCTCCTATGGCTACACCTTC

j_gene: TRBJ2-5
abundance: NA
d_gene: NA
v_gene: TRBV6-1
CDR3aa: CASSEARTYQETQYF
CDR3nt: TGTGCCAGCAGTGAAGCGAGGACCTACCAAGAGACCCAGTACTTC

j_gene: TRBJ1-5
abundance: NA
d_gene: TRBD1
v_gene: TRBV20-1
CDR3aa: CSAYRGRGKPQHF
CDR3nt: TGCAGTGCTTACAGGGGGCGCGGGAAGCCCCAGCATTTT

j_gene: TRBJ2-5
abundance: few
d_gene: NA
v_gene: TRBV11-2
CDR3aa: CASSQTSQETQYF
CDR3nt: TGTGCCAGCAGCCAGACAAGCCAAGAGACCCAGTACTTC

j_gene: TRBJ2-1
abundance: once
d_gene: TRBD2
v_gene: TRBV12-3/TRBV12-4
CDR3aa: CASSSQAGGISNEQFF
CDR3nt: TGTGCCAGCAGTTCCCAAGCGGGGGGTATCTCCAATGAGCAGTTCTTC

j_gene: TRBJ2-5
abundance: few
d_gene: NA
v_gene: TRBV14
CDR3aa: CASSPLPTEQETQYF
CDR3nt: TGTGCCAGCAGCCCCCTGCCAACGGAACAAGAGACCCAGTACTTC

j_gene: TRBJ1-1
abundance: NA
d_gene: NA
v_gene: TRBV5-1
CDR3aa: CASSLQQNAEAFF
CDR3nt: TGCGCCAGCAGCTTACAGCAGAACGCTGAAGCTTTCTTT

j_gene: TRBJ1-5
abundance: few
d_gene: NA
v_gene: TRBV15
CDR3aa: CATGSGAERVQPQHF
CDR3nt: TGTGCCACCGGGTCCGGGGCCGAGCGGGTTCAGCCCCAGCATTTT

j_gene: TRBJ2-5
abundance: many
d_gene: TRBD2
v_gene: TRBV5-1
CDR3aa: CASSPGLAEQETQYF
CDR3nt: TGCGCCAGCAGCCCGGGACTAGCGGAACAAGAGACCCAGTACTTC

j_gene: TRBJ2-1
abundance: NA
d_gene: TRBD2
v_gene: TRBV20-1
CDR3aa: CSAPTSGNKIEQFF
CDR3nt: TGCAGTGCGCCGACTAGCGGAAATAAGATTGAGCAGTTCTTC

j_gene: TRBJ1-5
abundance: few
d_gene: NA
v_gene: TRBV11-2
CDR3aa: CASSLETVNQPQHF
CDR3nt: TGTGCCAGCAGCTTAGAAACGGTGAATCAGCCCCAGCATTTT

j_gene: TRBJ2-5
abundance: few
d_gene: NA
v_gene: TRBV7-3
CDR3aa: CASSLNGRAETQYF
CDR3nt: TGTGCCAGCAGCTTAAACGGGAGAGCGGAGACCCAGTACTTC

j_gene: TRBJ2-1
abundance: NA
d_gene: TRBD2
v_gene: TRBV11-2
CDR3aa: CASSWTSGAGNEQFF
CDR3nt: TGTGCCAGCAGCTGGACTAGCGGGGCCGGGAATGAGCAGTTCTTC

j_gene: TRBJ1-1
abundance: many
d_gene: NA
v_gene: TRBV12-3/TRBV12-4
CDR3aa: CASSLKGSGAFF
CDR3nt: TGTGCCAGCAGTTTAAAGGGTTCAGGAGCTTTCTTT

j_gene: TRBJ2-1
abundance: NA
d_gene: TRBD2
v_gene: TRBV27
CDR3aa: CASSLNGRYNEQFF
CDR3nt: TGTGCCAGCAGTTTAAACGGGAGGTACAATGAGCAGTTCTTC

j_gene: TRBJ1-5
abundance: NA
d_gene: NA
v_gene: TRBV19
CDR3aa: CAIPNGQCSNQPQHF
CDR3nt: TGTGCTATCCCGAACGGTCAGTGTAGCAATCAGCCCCAGCATTTT

j_gene: TRBJ2-1
abundance: NA
d_gene: NA
v_gene: TRBV12-3/TRBV12-4
CDR3aa: CASSLLPGVNEQFF
CDR3nt: TGTGCCAGCAGTTTACTACCGGGCGTCAATGAGCAGTTCTTC

j_gene: TRBJ1-4
abundance: few
d_gene: NA
v_gene: TRBV27
CDR3aa: CASRPPGRPNEELFF
CDR3nt: TGTGCCAGCAGACCCCCGGGACGGCCTAATGAAGAACTGTTTTTT

j_gene: TRBJ2-3
abundance: NA
d_gene: NA
v_gene: TRBV10-3
CDR3aa: CAISSTDTQYF
CDR3nt: TGTGCCATCAGTAGCACAGATACGCAGTATTTT

j_gene: TRBJ2-4
abundance: few
d_gene: TRBD1
v_gene: TRBV7-2
CDR3aa: CASTRDRLAKNIQYF
CDR3nt: TGTGCCAGCACCCGGGACAGACTAGCCAAAAACATTCAGTACTTC

j_gene: TRBJ2-1
abundance: few
d_gene: TRBD1
v_gene: TRBV7-6
CDR3aa: CASSSAGTDYNEQFF
CDR3nt: TGTGCCAGCAGCTCAGCCGGGACAGATTACAATGAGCAGTTCTTC

j_gene: TRBJ2-7
abundance: few
d_gene: NA
v_gene: TRBV6-5
CDR3aa: CASSYSGLGVRERTYEQYF
CDR3nt: TGTGCCAGCAGTTACTCGGGACTCGGGGTTAGGGAGAGAACCTACGAGCAGTACTTC

j_gene: TRBJ2-3
abundance: NA
d_gene: NA
v_gene: TRBV12-5
CDR3aa: CASASNTDTQYF
CDR3nt: TGTGCTAGTGCCTCCAACACAGATACGCAGTATTTT

j_gene: TRBJ1-1
abundance: NA
d_gene: NA
v_gene: TRBV6-6
CDR3aa: CASSYSLAEDTEAFF
CDR3nt: TGTGCCAGCAGTTACTCATTAGCGGAGGACACTGAAGCTTTCTTT

j_gene: TRBJ2-3
abundance: NA
d_gene: NA
v_gene: TRBV29-1
CDR3aa: CSVGRGAPTDTQYF
CDR3nt: TGCAGCGTTGGTCGGGGGGCGCCCACAGATACGCAGTATTTT

j_gene: TRBJ2-7
abundance: few
d_gene: NA
v_gene: TRBV7-9
CDR3aa: CASSLVQGAGLYF
CDR3nt: TGTGCCAGCAGCCTAGTACAGGGCGCAGGTTTATACTTC

j_gene: TRBJ2-1
abundance: NA
d_gene: NA
v_gene: TRBV28
CDR3aa: CASGLPGVTYNEQFF
CDR3nt: TGTGCCAGTGGACTACCCGGGGTCACCTACAATGAGCAGTTCTTC

j_gene: TRBJ2-5
abundance: NA
d_gene: NA
v_gene: TRBV29-1
CDR3aa: CSAGNLLEETQYF
CDR3nt: TGCAGCGCCGGCAACCTTTTAGAGGAGACCCAGTACTTC

j_gene: TRBJ2-3
abundance: NA
d_gene: NA
v_gene: TRBV14
CDR3aa: CASSQPGLSDTQYF
CDR3nt: TGTGCCAGCAGCCAACCGGGACTGTCAGATACGCAGTATTTT

j_gene: TRBJ1-5
abundance: few
d_gene: NA
v_gene: TRBV4-1
CDR3aa: CASSRLLVQPQHF
CDR3nt: TGCGCCAGCAGCCGCCTGCTAGTTCAGCCCCAGCATTTT

j_gene: TRBJ2-4
abundance: NA
d_gene: TRBD2
v_gene: TRBV7-3
CDR3aa: CASSRNPGLAGEREAKNIQHF
CDR3nt: TGTGCCAGCAGTCGTAACCCGGGACTAGCGGGGGAAAGGGAAGCCAAAAACATTCAGCACTTC

j_gene: TRBJ2-5
abundance: NA
d_gene: NA
v_gene: TRBV20-1
CDR3aa: CSASWLDGSETQYF
CDR3nt: TGCAGTGCTAGCTGGCTAGATGGTTCTGAGACCCAGTACTTC

j_gene: TRBJ1-4
abundance: NA
d_gene: TRBD1
v_gene: TRBV4-3
CDR3aa: CASSQGSGGFEKLFF
CDR3nt: TGCGCCAGCAGCCAAGGGTCAGGGGGCTTTGAAAAACTGTTTTTT

j_gene: TRBJ2-3
abundance: few
d_gene: TRBD2
v_gene: TRBV4-2
CDR3aa: CASSQVAGTSGFTDTQYF
CDR3nt: TGTGCCAGCAGCCAAGTTGCCGGGACTAGCGGTTTCACAGATACGCAGTATTTT

j_gene: TRBJ2-3
abundance: NA
d_gene: NA
v_gene: TRBV12-3/TRBV12-4
CDR3aa: CASSPRKVGSDVQYF
CDR3nt: TGTGCCAGCAGTCCCCGTAAAGTGGGGTCGGATGTGCAATATTTT

j_gene: TRBJ2-1
abundance: NA
d_gene: NA
v_gene: TRBV3-1
CDR3aa: CTSSQALSGFNEQFF
CDR3nt: TGTACCAGCAGCCAAGCACTTTCGGGATTCAATGAGCAGTTCTTC

j_gene: TRBJ2-3
abundance: NA
d_gene: NA
v_gene: TRBV5-5
CDR3aa: CASSLTGHHTQYF
CDR3nt: TGTGCCAGCAGCTTGACGGGACACCATACGCAGTATTTT

j_gene: TRBJ2-5
abundance: NA
d_gene: TRBD1
v_gene: TRBV28
CDR3aa: CASTTGMETQYF
CDR3nt: TGTGCCAGCACGACAGGGATGGAGACCCAGTACTTC

j_gene: TRBJ2-3
abundance: NA
d_gene: NA
v_gene: TRBV5-1
CDR3aa: CASSLDLGGRQRTGTQYF
CDR3nt: TGCGCCAGCAGCTTGGATCTTGGTGGGAGGCAGCGCACAGGTACGCAGTATTTT

j_gene: TRBJ2-7
abundance: NA
d_gene: TRBD1
v_gene: TRBV7-9
CDR3aa: CASSRPPWTGPTYEQYF
CDR3nt: TGTGCCAGCAGCCGACCTCCCTGGACAGGGCCCACCTACGAGCAGTACTTC

j_gene: TRBJ2-3
abundance: NA
d_gene: TRBD2
v_gene: TRBV20-1
CDR3aa: CSARREGLDTQYF
CDR3nt: TGCAGTGCTAGACGGGAGGGCCTAGATACGCAGTATTTT

j_gene: TRBJ2-7
abundance: NA
d_gene: NA
v_gene: TRBV6-5
CDR3aa: CASSYSSRGVVTYEQYF
CDR3nt: TGTGCCAGCAGTTACTCTTCCAGGGGTGTTGTGACCTACGAGCAGTACTTC

j_gene: TRBJ2-1
abundance: many
d_gene: TRBD2
v_gene: TRBV7-9
CDR3aa: CASRLAGDNEQFF
CDR3nt: TGTGCCAGCAGGCTAGCGGGAGACAATGAGCAGTTCTTC

j_gene: TRBJ1-2
abundance: NA
d_gene: NA
v_gene: TRBV7-2
CDR3aa: CASSLGGVNYGYTF
CDR3nt: TGTGCCAGCAGCTTAGGAGGGGTTAACTATGGCTACACCTTC

j_gene: TRBJ2-1
abundance: NA
d_gene: TRBD2
v_gene: TRBV29-1
CDR3aa: CSVDKSASGRNEQFF
CDR3nt: TGCAGCGTTGACAAGTCGGCTAGCGGGAGAAATGAGCAGTTCTTC

j_gene: TRBJ1-5
abundance: NA
d_gene: NA
v_gene: TRBV7-2
CDR3aa: CASSLKGHQPQHF
CDR3nt: TGTGCCAGCAGCTTAAAGGGCCATCAGCCCCAGCATTTT

j_gene: TRBJ2-3
abundance: few
d_gene: NA
v_gene: TRBV5-1
CDR3aa: CASSSTVTDTQYF
CDR3nt: TGCGCCAGCAGCTCTACAGTCACAGATACGCAGTATTTT

j_gene: TRBJ2-5
abundance: few
d_gene: TRBD2
v_gene: TRBV27
CDR3aa: CASSILAGAQETQYF
CDR3nt: TGTGCCAGCAGTATCCTAGCGGGAGCCCAAGAGACCCAGTACTTC

j_gene: TRBJ1-2
abundance: NA
d_gene: NA
v_gene: TRBV19
CDR3aa: CASSIDLFGQNNYGYTF
CDR3nt: TGTGCCAGTAGTATAGATCTATTCGGACAGAATAACTATGGCTACACCTTC

j_gene: TRBJ2-5
abundance: NA
d_gene: NA
v_gene: TRBV28
CDR3aa: CASSLGGVGTQYF
CDR3nt: TGTGCCAGCAGTTTAGGAGGGGTCGGGACCCAGTACTTC

j_gene: TRBJ1-4
abundance: NA
d_gene: NA
v_gene: TRBV7-7
CDR3aa: CASSLGRTVNEKLFF
CDR3nt: TGTGCTAGCAGCTTAGGCAGGACAGTTAATGAAAAACTGTTTTTT